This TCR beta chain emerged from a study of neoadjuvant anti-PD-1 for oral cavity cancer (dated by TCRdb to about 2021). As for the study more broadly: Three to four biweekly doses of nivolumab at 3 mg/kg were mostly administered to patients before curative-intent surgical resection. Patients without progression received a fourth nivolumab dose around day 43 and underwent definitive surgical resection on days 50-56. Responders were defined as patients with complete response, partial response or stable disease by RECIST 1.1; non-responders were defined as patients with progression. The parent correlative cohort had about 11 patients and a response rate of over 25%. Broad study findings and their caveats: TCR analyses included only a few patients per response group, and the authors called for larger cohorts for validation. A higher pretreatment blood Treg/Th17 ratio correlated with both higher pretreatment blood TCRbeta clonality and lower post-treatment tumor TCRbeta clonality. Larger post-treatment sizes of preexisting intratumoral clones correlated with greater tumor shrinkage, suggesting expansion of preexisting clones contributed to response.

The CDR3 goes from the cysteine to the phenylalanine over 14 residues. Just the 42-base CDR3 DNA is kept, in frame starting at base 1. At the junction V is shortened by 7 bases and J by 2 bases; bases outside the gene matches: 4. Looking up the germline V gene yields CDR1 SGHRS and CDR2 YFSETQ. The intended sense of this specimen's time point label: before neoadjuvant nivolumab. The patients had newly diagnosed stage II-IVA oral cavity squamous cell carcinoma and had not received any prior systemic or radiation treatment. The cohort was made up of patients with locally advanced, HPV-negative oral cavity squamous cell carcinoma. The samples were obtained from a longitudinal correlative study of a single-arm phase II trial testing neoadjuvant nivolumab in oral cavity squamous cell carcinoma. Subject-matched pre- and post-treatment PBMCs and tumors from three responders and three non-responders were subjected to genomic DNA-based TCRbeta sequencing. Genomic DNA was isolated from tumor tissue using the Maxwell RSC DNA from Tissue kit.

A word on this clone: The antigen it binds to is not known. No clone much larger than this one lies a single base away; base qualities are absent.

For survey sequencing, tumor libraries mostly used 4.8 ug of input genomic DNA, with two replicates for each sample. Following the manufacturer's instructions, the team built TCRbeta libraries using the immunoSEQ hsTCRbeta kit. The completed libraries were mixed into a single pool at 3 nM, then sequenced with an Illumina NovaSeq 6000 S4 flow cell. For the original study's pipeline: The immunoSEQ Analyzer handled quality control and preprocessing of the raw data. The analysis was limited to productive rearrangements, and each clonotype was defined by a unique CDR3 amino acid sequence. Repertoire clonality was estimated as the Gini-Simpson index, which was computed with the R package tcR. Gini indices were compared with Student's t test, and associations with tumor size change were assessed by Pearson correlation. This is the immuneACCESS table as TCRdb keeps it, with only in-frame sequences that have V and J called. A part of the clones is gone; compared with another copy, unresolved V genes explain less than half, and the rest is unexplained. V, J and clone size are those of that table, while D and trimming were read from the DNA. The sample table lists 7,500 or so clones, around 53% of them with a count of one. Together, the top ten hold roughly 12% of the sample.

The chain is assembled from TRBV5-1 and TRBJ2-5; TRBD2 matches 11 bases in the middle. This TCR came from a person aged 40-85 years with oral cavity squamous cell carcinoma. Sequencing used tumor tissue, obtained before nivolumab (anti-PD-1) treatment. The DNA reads TGCGCCAGCGGGACTAGCGGAACACAAGAGACCCAGTACTTC. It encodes CASGTSGTQETQYF.